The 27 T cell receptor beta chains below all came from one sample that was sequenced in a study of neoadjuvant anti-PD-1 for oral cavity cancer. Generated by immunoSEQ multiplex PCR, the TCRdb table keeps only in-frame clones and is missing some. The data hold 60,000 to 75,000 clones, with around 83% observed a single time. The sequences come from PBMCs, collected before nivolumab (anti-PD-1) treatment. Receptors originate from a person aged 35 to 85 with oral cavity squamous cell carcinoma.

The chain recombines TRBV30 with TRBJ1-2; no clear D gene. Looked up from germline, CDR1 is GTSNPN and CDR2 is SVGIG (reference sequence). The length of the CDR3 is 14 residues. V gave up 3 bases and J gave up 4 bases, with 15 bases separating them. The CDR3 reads CAWSPTAISYGYTF. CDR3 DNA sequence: TGTGCCTGGAGCCCTACAGCTATCTCCTATGGCTACACCTTC.

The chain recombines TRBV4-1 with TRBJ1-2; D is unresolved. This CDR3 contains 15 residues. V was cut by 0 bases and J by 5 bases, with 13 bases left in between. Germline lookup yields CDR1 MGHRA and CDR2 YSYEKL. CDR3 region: CASSQDATDQYGYTF. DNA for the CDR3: TGCGCCAGCAGCCAAGACGCGACGGATCAATATGGCTACACCTTC.

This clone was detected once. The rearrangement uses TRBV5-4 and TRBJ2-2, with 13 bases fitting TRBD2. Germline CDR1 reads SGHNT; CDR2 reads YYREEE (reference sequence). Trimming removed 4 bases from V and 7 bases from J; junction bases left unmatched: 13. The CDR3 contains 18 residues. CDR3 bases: TGTGCCAGCAGCCAACTTACCAGGACTAGCGGGAGTCTCGGGGAGCTGTTTTTT. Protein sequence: CASSQLTRTSGSLGELFF.

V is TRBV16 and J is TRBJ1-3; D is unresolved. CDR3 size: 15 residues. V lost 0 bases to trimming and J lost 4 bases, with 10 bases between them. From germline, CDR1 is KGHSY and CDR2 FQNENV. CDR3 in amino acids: CASSQSSIRGNTIYF. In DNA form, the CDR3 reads TGTGCCAGCAGCCAATCCTCAATCCGGGGAAACACCATATATTTT.

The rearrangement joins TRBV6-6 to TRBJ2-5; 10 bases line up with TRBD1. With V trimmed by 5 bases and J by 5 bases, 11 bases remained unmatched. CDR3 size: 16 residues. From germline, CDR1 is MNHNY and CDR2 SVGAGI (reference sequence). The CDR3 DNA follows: TGTGCCAGCAGTCAAACCGGGACAGGGGTGGGGGAGACCCAGTACTTC. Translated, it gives CASSQTGTGVGETQYF.

The CDR3 region has the DNA TGTGCCAGCACCCCAGGTTTAGGGACAGATACGCAGTATTTT. This gives the protein CASTPGLGTDTQYF. The rearrangement links TRBV28 to TRBJ2-3; D ambiguous. CDR1 MDHEN and CDR2 SYDVKM come from the germline V gene. The CDR3 has 14 amino acids. The germline V and J ends were trimmed by 7 bases and 3 bases, with 14 bases remaining between them.

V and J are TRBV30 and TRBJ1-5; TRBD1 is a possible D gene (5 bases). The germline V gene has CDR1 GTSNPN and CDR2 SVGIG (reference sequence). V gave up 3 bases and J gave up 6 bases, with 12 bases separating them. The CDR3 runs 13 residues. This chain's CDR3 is CAWSGREGQPQHF. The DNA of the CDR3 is TGTGCCTGGAGCGGCAGGGAAGGTCAGCCCCAGCATTTT.

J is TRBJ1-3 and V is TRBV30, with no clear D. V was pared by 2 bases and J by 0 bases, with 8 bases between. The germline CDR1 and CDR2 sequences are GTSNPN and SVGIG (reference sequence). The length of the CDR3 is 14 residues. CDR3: CAWSPGYSGNTIYF. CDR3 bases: TGTGCCTGGAGTCCCGGCTACTCTGGAAACACCATATATTTT.

CDR3 protein: CASSPLGKSGISRGEQFF. The CDR3 region has the DNA TGTGCCAGCAGCCCCCTTGGGAAAAGCGGGATCTCCCGGGGTGAGCAGTTCTTC. This chain joins TRBV7-8 and TRBJ2-1, with TRBD2 matching over 7 bases. Germline loops: CDR1 SGHVS, CDR2 FQNEAQ. Trimming cost V 5 bases and J 9 bases; bases outside gene matches: 22. The CDR3 sequence is 18 residues long.

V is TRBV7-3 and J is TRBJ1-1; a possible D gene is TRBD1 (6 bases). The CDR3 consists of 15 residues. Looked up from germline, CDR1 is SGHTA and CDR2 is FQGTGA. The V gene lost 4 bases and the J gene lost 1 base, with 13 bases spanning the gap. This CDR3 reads CASSSTGDSNTEAFF. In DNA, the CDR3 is TGTGCCAGCAGCTCGACAGGAGATTCGAACACTGAAGCTTTCTTT. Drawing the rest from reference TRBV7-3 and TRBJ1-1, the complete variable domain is GAGVSQTPSNKVTEKGKYVELRCDPISGHTALYWYRQSLGQGPEFLIYFQGTGAADDSGLPNDRFFAVRPEGSVSTLKIQRTERGDSAVYLCASSSTGDSNTEAFFGQGTRLTVV.

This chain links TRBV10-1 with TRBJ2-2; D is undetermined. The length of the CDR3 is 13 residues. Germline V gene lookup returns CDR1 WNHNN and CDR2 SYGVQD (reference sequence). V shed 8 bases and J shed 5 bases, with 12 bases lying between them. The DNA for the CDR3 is TGCGCCAGCTCCGAGGCTAGGACCGGGGAGCTGTTTTTT. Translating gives CASSEARTGELFF.

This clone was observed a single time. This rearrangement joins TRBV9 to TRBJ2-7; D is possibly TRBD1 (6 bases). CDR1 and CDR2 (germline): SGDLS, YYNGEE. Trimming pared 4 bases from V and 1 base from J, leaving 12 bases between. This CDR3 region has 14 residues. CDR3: CASSPRQDSYEQYF. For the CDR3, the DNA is TGTGCCAGCAGCCCCCGACAGGATTCCTACGAGCAGTACTTC.

The CDR3 DNA reads TGTGCCAGCAGTCTCACACAACTGGTTGGAAACACCATATATTTT. Its translation is CASSLTQLVGNTIYF. The V call is TRBV2, the J call TRBJ1-3; D gene uncertain. This CDR3 has 15 residues. Germline CDR1 and CDR2: SNHLY and FYNNEI. V was cut by 5 bases and J by 3 bases, with 14 bases left in between.

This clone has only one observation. The chain's CDR3 is CASSSARGYNSPLHF. Here the CDR3 DNA reads TGCGCCAGCAGCTCTGCTCGAGGGTATAATTCACCCCTCCACTTT. The genes are TRBV5-1 and TRBJ1-6; unclear D gene. There are 15 residues in the CDR3. V shed 3 bases and J shed 4 bases, with 11 bases lying between them. Germline V gene lookup returns CDR1 SGHRS and CDR2 YFSETQ.

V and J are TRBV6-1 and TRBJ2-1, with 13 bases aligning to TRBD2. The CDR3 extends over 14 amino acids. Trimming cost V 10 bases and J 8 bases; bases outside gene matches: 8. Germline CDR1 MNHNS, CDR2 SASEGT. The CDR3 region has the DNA TGTGCCACACCGGGACTAGCGGGATGGGATGAGCAGTTCTTC. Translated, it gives CATPGLAGWDEQFF.

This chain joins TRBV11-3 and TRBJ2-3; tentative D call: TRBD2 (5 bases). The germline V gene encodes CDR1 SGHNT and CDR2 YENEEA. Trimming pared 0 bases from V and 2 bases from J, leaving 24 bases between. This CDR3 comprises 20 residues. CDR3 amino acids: CASSLDVKRTSSLHTDTQYF. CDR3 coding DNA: TGTGCCAGCAGCTTAGATGTTAAGCGGACCAGCTCCCTCCACACAGATACGCAGTATTTT.

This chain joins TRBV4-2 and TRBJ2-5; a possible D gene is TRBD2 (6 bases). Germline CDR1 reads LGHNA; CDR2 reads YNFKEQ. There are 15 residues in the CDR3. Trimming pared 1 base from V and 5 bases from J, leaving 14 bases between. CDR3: CASSQAPGVKETQYF. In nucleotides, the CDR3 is TGTGCCAGCAGCCAAGCGCCGGGGGTTAAGGAGACCCAGTACTTC.

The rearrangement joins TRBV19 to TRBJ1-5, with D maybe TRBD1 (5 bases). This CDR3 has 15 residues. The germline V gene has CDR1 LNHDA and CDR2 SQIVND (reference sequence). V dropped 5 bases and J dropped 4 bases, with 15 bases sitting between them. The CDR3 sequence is CASSPIGAANQPQHF. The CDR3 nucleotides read TGTGCCAGTAGTCCGATCGGGGCCGCGAATCAGCCCCAGCATTTT.

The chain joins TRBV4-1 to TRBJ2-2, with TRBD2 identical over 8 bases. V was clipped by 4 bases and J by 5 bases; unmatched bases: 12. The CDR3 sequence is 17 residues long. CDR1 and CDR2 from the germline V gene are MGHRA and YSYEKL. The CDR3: CASSLPRSGRRTGELFF. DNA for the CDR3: TGCGCCAGCAGCCTGCCCCGGAGCGGGAGAAGGACCGGGGAGCTGTTTTTT.

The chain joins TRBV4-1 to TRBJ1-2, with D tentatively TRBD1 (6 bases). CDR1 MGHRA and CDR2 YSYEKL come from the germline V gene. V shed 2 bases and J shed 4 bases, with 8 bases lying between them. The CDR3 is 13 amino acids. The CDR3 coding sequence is TGCGCCAGCAGCCAAAGACAGGTCTATGGCTACACCTTC. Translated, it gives CASSQRQVYGYTF.

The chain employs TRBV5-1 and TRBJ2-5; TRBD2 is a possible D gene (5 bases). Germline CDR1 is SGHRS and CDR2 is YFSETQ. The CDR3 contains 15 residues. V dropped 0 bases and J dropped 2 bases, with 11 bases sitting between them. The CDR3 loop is CASSLGRTGQETQYF. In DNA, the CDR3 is TGCGCCAGCAGCTTGGGGAGAACGGGACAAGAGACCCAGTACTTC. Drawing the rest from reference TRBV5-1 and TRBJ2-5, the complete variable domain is KAGVTQTPRYLIKTRGQQVTLSCSPISGHRSVSWYQQTPGQGLQFLFEYFSETQRNKGNFPGRFSGRQFSNSRSEMNVSTLELGDSALYLCASSLGRTGQETQYFGPGTRLLVL.

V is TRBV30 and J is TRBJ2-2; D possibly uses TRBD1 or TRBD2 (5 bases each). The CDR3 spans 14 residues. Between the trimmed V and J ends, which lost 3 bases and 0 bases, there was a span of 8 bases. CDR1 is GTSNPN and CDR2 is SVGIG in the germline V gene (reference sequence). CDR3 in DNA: TGTGCCTGGAGCCGGGACCCGAACACCGGGGAGCTGTTTTTT. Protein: CAWSRDPNTGELFF.

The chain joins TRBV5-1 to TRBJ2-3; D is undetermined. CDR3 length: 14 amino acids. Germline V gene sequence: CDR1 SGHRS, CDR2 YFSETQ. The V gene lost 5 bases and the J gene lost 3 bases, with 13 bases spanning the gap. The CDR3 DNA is TGCGCCAGCAGGGACCCCAAAACAACAGATACGCAGTATTTT. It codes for CASRDPKTTDTQYF. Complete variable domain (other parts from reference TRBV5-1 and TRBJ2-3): KAGVTQTPRYLIKTRGQQVTLSCSPISGHRSVSWYQQTPGQGLQFLFEYFSETQRNKGNFPGRFSGRQFSNSRSEMNVSTLELGDSALYLCASRDPKTTDTQYFGPGTRLTVL.

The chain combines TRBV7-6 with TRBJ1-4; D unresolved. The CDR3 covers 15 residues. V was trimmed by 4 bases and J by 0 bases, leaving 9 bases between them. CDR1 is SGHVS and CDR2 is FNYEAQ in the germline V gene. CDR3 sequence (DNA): TGTGCCAGCAGCTCAGACGGTGCAACTAATGAAAAACTGTTTTTT. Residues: CASSSDGATNEKLFF. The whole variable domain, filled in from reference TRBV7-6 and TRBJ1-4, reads GAGVSQSPRYKVTKRGQDVALRCDPISGHVSLYWYRQALGQGPEFLTYFNYEAQQDKSGLPNDRFSAERPEGSISTLTIQRTEQRDSAMYRCASSSDGATNEKLFFGSGTQLSVL.

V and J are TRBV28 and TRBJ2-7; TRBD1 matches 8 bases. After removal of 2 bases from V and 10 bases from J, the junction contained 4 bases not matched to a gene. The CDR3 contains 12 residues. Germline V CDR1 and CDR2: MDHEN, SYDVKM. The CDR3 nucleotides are TGTGCCAGCAGTTTACAGGGGGCGATTCAGTACTTC. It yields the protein CASSLQGAIQYF.

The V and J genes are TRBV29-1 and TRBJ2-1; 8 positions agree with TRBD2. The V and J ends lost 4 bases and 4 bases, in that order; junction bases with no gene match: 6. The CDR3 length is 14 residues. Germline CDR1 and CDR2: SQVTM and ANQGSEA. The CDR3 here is CSVVGGRTYNEQFF. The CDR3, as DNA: TGCAGCGTTGTTGGCGGGAGGACGTACAATGAGCAGTTCTTC.

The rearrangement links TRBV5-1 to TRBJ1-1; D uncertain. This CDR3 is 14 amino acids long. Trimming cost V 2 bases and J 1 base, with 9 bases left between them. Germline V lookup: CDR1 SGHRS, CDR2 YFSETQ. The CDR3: CASSFSRRNTEAFF. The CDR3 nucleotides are TGCGCCAGCAGCTTCTCTCGACGGAACACTGAAGCTTTCTTT.